A single sample gave rise to the 15 T cell receptor beta chains below, sequenced in a study of T cell repertoires in cytomegalovirus infection. Each CDR3 protein gets one entry after TCRdb re-called the reads with MiXCR. The table has approximately 500,000 distinct CDR3 sequences, around 30% seen once; the top ten hold roughly 15%. Their recognized antigens are unknown. Specimen: cultured PBMCs, collected from culture after CMV antigen stimulation. Source of these receptors: a human donor in good health (CMV status not recorded). Some clones in this sample may be carry-over from other donors' samples.

This chain joins TRBV7-8 and TRBJ1-1; D possibly corresponds to TRBD1 (5 bases). With 2 bases removed from V and 4 bases from J, the gap between germline ends came to 11 bases. Germline CDR1 and CDR2: SGHVS and FQNEAQ. The length of the CDR3 is 14 residues. The CDR3 reads CASSLYQGRTEAFF. CDR3 sequence (DNA): TGTGCCAGCAGCTTATATCAGGGTCGCACTGAAGCTTTCTTT.

In this sample, this clonotype turned up once. The genes are TRBV24-1 and TRBJ2-3, with 10 bases lining up with TRBD2. Germline trimming cut 5 bases from V and 4 bases from J; bases unmatched to any gene: 5. Germline loops: CDR1 KGHDR, CDR2 SFDVKD. CDR3 length: 15 residues. CDR3 in DNA: TGTGCCACCAGTGTTAGCGGGAGGACGGCAGATACGCAGTATTTT. Protein sequence: CATSVSGRTADTQYF.

This clonotype was seen ten or more times. The J gene is TRBJ2-1, the V gene TRBV7-2; 8 bases are shared with TRBD1. Germline values: CDR1 SGHTA, CDR2 FQGNSA. This CDR3 has 13 amino acids. Trimming at V came to 4 bases and at J to 10 bases, leaving 6 bases not matched to a gene. CDR3 protein: CASSSDRGLEQFF. In DNA, the CDR3 is TGTGCCAGCAGCTCCGACAGGGGTCTGGAGCAGTTCTTC.

The chain joins TRBV9 to TRBJ2-3; 7 bases line up with TRBD2. The CDR3 extends over 14 amino acids. Looked up from germline, CDR1 is SGDLS and CDR2 is YYNGEE. V was pared by 2 bases and J by 1 base, with 1 base of the junction left unmatched. Written as DNA, the CDR3 is TGTGCCAGCAGCGTTACTAGCGGCACAGATACGCAGTATTTT. This sequence encodes CASSVTSGTDTQYF.

This clonotype turned up a few times. CDR3 sequence (DNA): TGTGCCAGCAGCGTAGTAGGGGGCGAATCCTACAATGAGCAGTTCTTC. This gives the protein CASSVVGGESYNEQFF. The V and J genes are TRBV9 and TRBJ2-1, with 7 bases aligning to TRBD1. The germline CDR1 and CDR2 sequences are SGDLS and YYNGEE. Trimming cost V 0 bases and J 1 base; bases outside gene matches: 4. The CDR3 runs to 16 residues. The full variable domain, in which reference TRBV9 and TRBJ2-1 provide the parts outside the CDR3, is DSGVTQTPKHLITATGQRVTLRCSPRSGDLSVYWYQQSLDQGLQFLIQYYNGEERAKGNILERFSAQQFPDLHSELNLSSLELGDSALYFCASSVVGGESYNEQFFGPGTRLTVL.

The J gene is TRBJ2-2, the V gene TRBV5-4; 10 bases map to TRBD2. The germline V gene has CDR1 SGHNT and CDR2 YYREEE (reference sequence). CDR3 length: 16 residues. V gave up 1 base and J gave up 4 bases; unmatched junction bases: 4. The CDR3 region has the DNA TGTGCCAGCAGCTTGCCGCTAGCGGGAGTCACCGGGGAGCTGTTTTTT. Its protein product is CASSLPLAGVTGELFF.

The chain combines TRBV7-2 with TRBJ1-2; D might be TRBD1 (5 bases). This CDR3 is built from 16 residues. The germline gives CDR1 SGHTA, CDR2 FQGNSA. V dropped 1 base and J dropped 6 bases, with 18 bases sitting between them. CDR3 nucleotide sequence: TGTGCCAGCAGCTTAGACGTTGGGTGGGGACCGGATGGCTACACCTTC. Amino acids: CASSLDVGWGPDGYTF.

The V call is TRBV18, the J call TRBJ2-5; D gene uncertain. The CDR3 covers 13 residues. CDR1 and CDR2 from the germline V gene are KGHSH and LQKENI. The V gene lost 5 bases and the J gene lost 5 bases, with 12 bases spanning the gap. Here the CDR3 reads CASSLDNLETQYF. The CDR3, as DNA: TGTGCCAGCTCATTAGACAACTTGGAGACCCAGTACTTC.

This chain connects TRBV20-1 to TRBJ2-2; 8 positions agree with TRBD2. Trimming cost V 0 bases and J 2 bases; bases outside gene matches: 2. The CDR3 has 15 amino acids. Germline values: CDR1 DFQATT, CDR2 SNEGSKA (reference sequence). The CDR3 spells CSAREAGDNTGELFF. CDR3 DNA sequence: TGCAGTGCTAGAGAAGCGGGAGACAACACCGGGGAGCTGTTTTTT.

This chain joins TRBV5-1 and TRBJ2-5; no firm D call. The CDR3 runs to 14 residues. Trimming left V 4 bases short and J 5 bases short, with 15 bases between. Germline lookup yields CDR1 SGHRS and CDR2 YFSETQ. The CDR3 loop is CASSPGSRRETQYF. The CDR3 DNA reads as TGCGCCAGCAGCCCCGGTAGCCGGCGGGAGACCCAGTACTTC.

The J gene is TRBJ1-1, the V gene TRBV7-9, with D perhaps matching TRBD1 (6 bases). V was clipped by 4 bases and J by 1 base, with 7 bases between them. This CDR3 has 13 residues. The germline V gene encodes CDR1 SEHNR and CDR2 FQNEAQ (reference sequence). The CDR3 spells CASSWGQNTEAFF. In DNA, the CDR3 is TGTGCCAGCAGCTGGGGACAGAACACTGAAGCTTTCTTT. The whole variable domain, remainder taken from reference TRBV7-9 and TRBJ1-1, is DTGVSQNPRHKITKRGQNVTFRCDPISEHNRLYWYRQTLGQGPEFLTYFQNEAQLEKSRLLSDRFSAERPKGSFSTLEIQRTEQGDSAMYLCASSWGQNTEAFFGQGTRLTVV.

The chain has TRBV19 and TRBJ1-5; no clear D. CDR1 and CDR2 (germline): LNHDA, SQIVND (reference sequence). Trimming left V 2 bases short and J 6 bases short, with 17 bases between. The CDR3 totals 16 residues. CDR3 in amino acids: CASSIRLEHFPQPQHF. The CDR3 DNA is TGTGCCAGTAGTATACGTTTGGAACATTTTCCTCAGCCCCAGCATTTT.

The CDR3 DNA reads TGTGCCAGCAGCTCCTTCGAGCGGGAGTACGGCACCGGGGAGCTGTTTTTT. Residues: CASSSFEREYGTGELFF. The chain employs TRBV14 and TRBJ2-2; 8 bases match TRBD2. Germline CDR1 reads SGHDN; CDR2 reads FVKESK. This CDR3 is built from 17 residues. V dropped 5 bases and J dropped 4; count of bases not matched to a gene: 12.

At least ten counts were recorded for this clonotype. The chain employs TRBV7-2 and TRBJ2-1; 7 bases line up with TRBD2. The CDR3 extends over 15 amino acids. After removal of 5 bases from V and 4 bases from J, the junction contained 8 bases not matched to a gene. CDR1 is SGHTA and CDR2 is FQGNSA in the germline V gene. CDR3 residues: CASSPLAAPYNEQFF. In DNA, the CDR3 is TGTGCCAGCAGCCCTCTAGCGGCCCCTTACAATGAGCAGTTCTTC.

This clonotype was found a few times. V gene TRBV7-2 combines with J gene TRBJ1-6, with D maybe TRBD1 (6 bases). Trimming removed 1 base from V and 9 bases from J, with 7 bases in between. From germline, CDR1 is SGHTA and CDR2 FQGNSA. This CDR3 is 13 amino acids long. CDR3 region: CASSLGGGSPLHF. CDR3 coding DNA: TGTGCCAGCAGCTTAGGAGGGGGTTCACCCCTCCACTTT.